The present T cell receptor beta chain was sequenced within a study of cytomegalovirus exposure and HLA in healthy donors. As to this clone: What it recognizes is unknown.

Germline values: CDR1 LNHDA, CDR2 SQIVND (reference sequence). V was pared by 5 bases and J by 3 bases, with 9 bases of the junction left unmatched. The CDR3 extends over 16 amino acids. PCR primers comprised 60 Vbeta and 13 Jbeta primers. Sequencing was performed with immunoSEQ multiplex PCR; in TCRdb, only in-frame clones are kept and a portion is missing. The table has fewer than 200,000 clones, about 71% seen once. The donors comprised healthy bone marrow donors. Whole-study findings and limits: Other equally common chains were less clonally expanded than HLA-associated TCR beta chains, a later analysis showed.

This chain uses TRBV19 with TRBJ2-1, with 8 positions matching TRBD2. The specimen was PBMCs. This clonotype originated in a young woman in good health and CMV-seronegative. CDR3: CASSLETTSVYNEQFF. In DNA form, the CDR3 reads TGTGCCAGTAGTTTGGAAACGACTAGCGTCTACAATGAGCAGTTCTTC.